What follows is one T cell receptor (beta chain) and its context. No antigen is known for it. The CDR3 length is 12 residues. The germline CDR1 and CDR2 sequences are SGHDT and YYEEEE. V dropped 6 bases and J dropped 5 bases, with 11 bases sitting between them. These data belong to a study of cytomegalovirus exposure and HLA in healthy donors. The study, taken as a whole, reports: Investigators reported under 200 TCR beta chains as tied to cytomegalovirus.

Assay: immunoSEQ multiplex PCR; the TCRdb copy retains only in-frame clones and omits some. In the table there are fewer than 120,000 clones, 88% of which are singletons. The rearrangement uses TRBV5-6 and TRBJ1-1, with D possibly TRBD1 on 5 matching bases. The receptor's source is a woman in her 30s in good health and CMV-seropositive. Sequences were obtained from PBMCs. CDR3 sequence: CASNQGGTEAFF. The CDR3 DNA reads as TGTGCCAGCAATCAGGGTGGAACTGAAGCTTTCTTT.